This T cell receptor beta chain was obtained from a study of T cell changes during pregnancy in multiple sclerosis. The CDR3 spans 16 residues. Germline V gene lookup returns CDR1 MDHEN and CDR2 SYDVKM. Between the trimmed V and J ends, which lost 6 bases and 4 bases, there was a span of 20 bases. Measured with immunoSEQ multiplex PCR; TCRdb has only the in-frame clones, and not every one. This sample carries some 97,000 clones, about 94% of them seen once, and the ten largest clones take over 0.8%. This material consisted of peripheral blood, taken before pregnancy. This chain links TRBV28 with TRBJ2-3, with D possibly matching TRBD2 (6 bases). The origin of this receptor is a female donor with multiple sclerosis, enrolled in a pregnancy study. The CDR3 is CASSPGGARRPDTQYF. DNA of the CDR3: TGTGCCAGCAGCCCGGGCGGGGCCAGAAGGCCAGATACGCAGTATTTT.